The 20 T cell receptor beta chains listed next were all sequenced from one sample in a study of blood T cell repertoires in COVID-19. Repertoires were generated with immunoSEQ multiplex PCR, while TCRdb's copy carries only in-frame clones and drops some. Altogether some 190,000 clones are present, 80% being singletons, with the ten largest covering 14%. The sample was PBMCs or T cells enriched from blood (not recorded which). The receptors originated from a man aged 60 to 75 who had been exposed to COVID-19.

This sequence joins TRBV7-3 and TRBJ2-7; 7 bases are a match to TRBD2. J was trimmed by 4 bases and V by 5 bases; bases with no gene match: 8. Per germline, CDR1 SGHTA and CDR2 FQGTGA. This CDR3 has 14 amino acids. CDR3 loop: CASSLLGGGYEQYF. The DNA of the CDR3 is TGTGCCAGCAGCCTACTGGGGGGAGGGTACGAGCAGTACTTC.

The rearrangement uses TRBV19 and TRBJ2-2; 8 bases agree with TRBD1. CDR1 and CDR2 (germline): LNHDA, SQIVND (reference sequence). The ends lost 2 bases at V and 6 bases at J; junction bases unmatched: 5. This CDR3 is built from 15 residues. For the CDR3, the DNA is TGTGCCAGTAGTATAATTCAGGGGGCAGCCGGGGAGCTGTTTTTT. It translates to CASSIIQGAAGELFF.

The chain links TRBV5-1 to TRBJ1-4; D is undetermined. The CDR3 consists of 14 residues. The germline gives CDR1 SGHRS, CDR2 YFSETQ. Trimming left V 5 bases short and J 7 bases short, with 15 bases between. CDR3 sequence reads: CASRPDGSSEKLFF. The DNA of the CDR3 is TGCGCCAGCAGGCCCGACGGGAGTAGTGAAAAACTGTTTTTT.

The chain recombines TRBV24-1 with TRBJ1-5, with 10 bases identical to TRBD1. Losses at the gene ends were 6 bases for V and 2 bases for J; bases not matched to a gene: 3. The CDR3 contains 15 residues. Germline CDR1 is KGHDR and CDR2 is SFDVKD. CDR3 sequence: CATSHGTGGNQPQHF. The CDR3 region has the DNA TGTGCCACCAGTCACGGGACAGGGGGCAATCAGCCCCAGCATTTT.

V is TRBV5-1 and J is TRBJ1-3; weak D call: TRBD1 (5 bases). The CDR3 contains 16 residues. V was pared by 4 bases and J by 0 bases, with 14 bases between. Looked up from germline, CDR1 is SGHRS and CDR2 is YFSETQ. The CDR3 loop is CASSPGGGFSGNTIYF. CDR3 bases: TGCGCCAGCAGCCCGGGGGGTGGATTCTCTGGAAACACCATATATTTT.

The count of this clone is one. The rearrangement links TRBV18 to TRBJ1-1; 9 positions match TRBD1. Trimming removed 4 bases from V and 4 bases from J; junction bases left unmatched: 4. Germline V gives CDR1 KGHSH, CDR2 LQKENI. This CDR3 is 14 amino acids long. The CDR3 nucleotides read TGTGCCAGCTCACGGGACAGGGCTGTCACTGAAGCTTTCTTT. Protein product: CASSRDRAVTEAFF.

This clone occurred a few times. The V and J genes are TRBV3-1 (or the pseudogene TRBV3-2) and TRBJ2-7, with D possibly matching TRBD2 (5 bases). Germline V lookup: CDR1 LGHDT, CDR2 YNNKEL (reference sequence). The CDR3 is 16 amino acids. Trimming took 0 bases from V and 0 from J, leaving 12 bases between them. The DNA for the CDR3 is TGTGCCAGCAGCCAAGACGCGGGTCATGGCTCCTACGAGCAGTACTTC. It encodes CASSQDAGHGSYEQYF.

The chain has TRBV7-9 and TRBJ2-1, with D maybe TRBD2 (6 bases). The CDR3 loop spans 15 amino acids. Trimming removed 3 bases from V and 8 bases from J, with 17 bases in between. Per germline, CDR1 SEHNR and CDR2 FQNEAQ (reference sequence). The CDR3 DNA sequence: TGTGCCAGCAGCTTTTCTAGCAGGAGGGGCGATGAGCAGTTCTTC. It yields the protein CASSFSSRRGDEQFF.

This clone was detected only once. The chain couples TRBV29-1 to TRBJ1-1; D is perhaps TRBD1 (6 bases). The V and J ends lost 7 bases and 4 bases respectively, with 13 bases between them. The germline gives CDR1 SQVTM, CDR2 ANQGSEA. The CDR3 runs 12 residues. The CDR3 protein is CSGRGVGTEAFF. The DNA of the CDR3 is TGCAGCGGCAGGGGCGTTGGCACTGAAGCTTTCTTT.

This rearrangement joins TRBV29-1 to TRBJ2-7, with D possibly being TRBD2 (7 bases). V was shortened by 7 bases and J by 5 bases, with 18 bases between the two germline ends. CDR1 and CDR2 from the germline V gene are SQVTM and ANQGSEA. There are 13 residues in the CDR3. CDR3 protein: CSALGGGGDEQYF. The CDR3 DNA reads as TGCAGCGCCCTAGGGGGGGGTGGGGACGAGCAGTACTTC.

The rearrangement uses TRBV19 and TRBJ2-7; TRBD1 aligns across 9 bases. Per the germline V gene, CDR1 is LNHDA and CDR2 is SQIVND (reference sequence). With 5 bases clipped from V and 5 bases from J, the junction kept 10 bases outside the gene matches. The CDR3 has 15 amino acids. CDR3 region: CASSPIWDRENEQYF. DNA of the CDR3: TGTGCCAGTAGTCCTATATGGGACAGGGAGAACGAGCAGTACTTC.

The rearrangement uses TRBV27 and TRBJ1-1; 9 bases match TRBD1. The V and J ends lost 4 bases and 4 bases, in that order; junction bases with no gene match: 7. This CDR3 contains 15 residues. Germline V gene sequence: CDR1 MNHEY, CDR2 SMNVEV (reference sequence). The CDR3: CASSSALDRGTEAFF. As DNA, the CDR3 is TGTGCCAGCAGTTCGGCGCTGGACAGGGGCACTGAAGCTTTCTTT.

The DNA of the CDR3 is TGTGCCAGCAGCGGGCTAGCGGGACCCGCGAGTGAGCAGTTCTTC. Amino acid sequence: CASSGLAGPASEQFF. The rearrangement joins TRBV25-1 to TRBJ2-1; 9 bases are a match to TRBD2. V lost 6 bases to trimming and J lost 9 bases; unmatched junction nucleotides: 12. This CDR3 region has 15 residues. Germline CDR1 reads MGHDK; CDR2 reads SYGVNS.

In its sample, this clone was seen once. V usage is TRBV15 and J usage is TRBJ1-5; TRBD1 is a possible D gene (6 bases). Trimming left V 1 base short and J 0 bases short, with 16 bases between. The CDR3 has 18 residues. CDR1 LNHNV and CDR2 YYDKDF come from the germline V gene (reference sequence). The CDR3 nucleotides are TGTGCCACCAGCAGAGGGCGGTGGACAGATTATAGCAATCAGCCCCAGCATTTT. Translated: CATSRGRWTDYSNQPQHF.

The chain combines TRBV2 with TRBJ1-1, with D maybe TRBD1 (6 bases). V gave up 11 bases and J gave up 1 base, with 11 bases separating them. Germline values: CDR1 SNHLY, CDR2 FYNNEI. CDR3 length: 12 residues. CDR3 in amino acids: CARGGGNTEAFF. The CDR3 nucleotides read TGTGCCCGGGGAGGGGGGAACACTGAAGCTTTCTTT.

CDR3 amino acids: CASSLVRLSGQGRSGANVLTF. CDR3 bases: TGCGCCAGCAGCTTGGTTAGGTTGTCGGGACAGGGACGCTCTGGGGCCAACGTCCTGACTTTC. V and J are TRBV5-1 and TRBJ2-6, with 9 bases that match TRBD1. This CDR3 spans 21 amino acids. Trimming took 0 bases from V and 0 from J; bases not matched to a gene: 13. Germline V gives CDR1 SGHRS, CDR2 YFSETQ.

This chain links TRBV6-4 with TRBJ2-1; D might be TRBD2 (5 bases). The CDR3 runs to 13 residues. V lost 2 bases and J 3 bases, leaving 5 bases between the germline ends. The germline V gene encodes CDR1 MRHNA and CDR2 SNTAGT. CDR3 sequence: CASSDGLYNEQFF. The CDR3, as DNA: TGTGCCAGCAGTGACGGACTCTACAATGAGCAGTTCTTC.

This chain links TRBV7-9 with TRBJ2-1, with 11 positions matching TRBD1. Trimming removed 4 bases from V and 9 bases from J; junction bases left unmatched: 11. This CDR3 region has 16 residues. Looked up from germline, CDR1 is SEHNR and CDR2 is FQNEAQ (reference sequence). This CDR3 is CASSSPKGQGAGEQFF. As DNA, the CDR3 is TGTGCCAGCAGCTCCCCTAAAGGACAGGGGGCGGGTGAGCAGTTCTTC.

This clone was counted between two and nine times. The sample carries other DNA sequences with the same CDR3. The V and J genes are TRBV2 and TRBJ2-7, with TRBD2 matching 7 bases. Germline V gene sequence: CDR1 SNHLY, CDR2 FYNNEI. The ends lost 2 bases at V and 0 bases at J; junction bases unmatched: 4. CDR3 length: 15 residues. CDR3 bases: TGTGCCAGCAGTGAACTAGCGGCGAGCTCCTACGAGCAGTACTTC. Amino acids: CASSELAASSYEQYF.

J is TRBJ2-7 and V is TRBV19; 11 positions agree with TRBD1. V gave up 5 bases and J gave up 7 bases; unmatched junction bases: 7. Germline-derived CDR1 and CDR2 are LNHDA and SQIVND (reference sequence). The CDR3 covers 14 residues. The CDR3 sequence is CASSARDRGREQYF. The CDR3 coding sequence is TGTGCCAGTAGTGCCCGGGACAGGGGGAGGGAGCAGTACTTC.